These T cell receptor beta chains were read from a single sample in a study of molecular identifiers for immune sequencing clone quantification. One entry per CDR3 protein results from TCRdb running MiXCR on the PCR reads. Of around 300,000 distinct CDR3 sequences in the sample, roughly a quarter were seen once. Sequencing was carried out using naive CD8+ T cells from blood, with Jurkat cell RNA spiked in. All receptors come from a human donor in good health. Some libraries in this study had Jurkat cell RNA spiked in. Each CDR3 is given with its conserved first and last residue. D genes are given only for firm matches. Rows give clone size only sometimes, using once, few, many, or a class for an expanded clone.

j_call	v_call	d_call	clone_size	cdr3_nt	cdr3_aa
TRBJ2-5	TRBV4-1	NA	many	TGCGCCAGCAGCCTGACACCCCCCGGGACTGGCCAAGAGACCCAGTACTTC	CASSLTPPGTGQETQYF
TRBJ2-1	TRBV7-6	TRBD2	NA	TGTGCCAGCAGCTTGGGCGGGGGGGGGATCTACAATGAGCAGTTCTTC	CASSLGGGGIYNEQFF
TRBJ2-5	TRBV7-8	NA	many	TGTGCCAGCAGCTTATGGTCGGGGCAAGAGACCCAGTACTTC	CASSLWSGQETQYF
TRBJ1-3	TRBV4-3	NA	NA	TGCGCCAGCAGCCAAGATCCTGCCGAGGCCTCTGGAAACACCATATATTTT	CASSQDPAEASGNTIYF
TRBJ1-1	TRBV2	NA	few	TGTGCCAGCAGTGACACCAGGTACACTGAAGCTTTCTTT	CASSDTRYTEAFF
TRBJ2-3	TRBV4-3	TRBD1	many	TGCGCCAGCAGCCAGGGACAGGGGATAGATACGCAGTATTTT	CASSQGQGIDTQYF
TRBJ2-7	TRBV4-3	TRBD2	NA	TGCGCCAGCAGCCAAGCTCCGGCTAGCGGGCCATACGAGCAGTACTTC	CASSQAPASGPYEQYF
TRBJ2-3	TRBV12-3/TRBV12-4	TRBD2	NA	TGTGCCAGCAGTTTTATGCCGGAGACTAGCGGGAGCACAAATACGCAGTATTTT	CASSFMPETSGSTNTQYF
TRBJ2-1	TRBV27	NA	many	TGTGCCAGCAGTCCCCTAACGCCGAGCTCCTACAATGAGCAGTTCTTC	CASSPLTPSSYNEQFF
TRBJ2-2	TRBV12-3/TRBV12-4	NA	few	TGTGCCAGCAGTTTAAGTTTGGGCACCGGGGAGCTGTTTTTT	CASSLSLGTGELFF
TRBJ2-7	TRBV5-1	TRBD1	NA	TGCGCCAGCACCGAACCGGACAGGGGGCAGGTAGGGCAGTACTTC	CASTEPDRGQVGQYF
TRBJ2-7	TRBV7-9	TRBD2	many	TGTGCCAGCAGCCCTACTCCGACTAGCGGGGCCGACGAGCAGTACTTC	CASSPTPTSGADEQYF
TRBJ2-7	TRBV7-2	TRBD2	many	TGTGCCAGCAGCAACTGGACTAGCGGATCCTACGAGCAGTACTTC	CASSNWTSGSYEQYF
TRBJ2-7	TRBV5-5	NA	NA	TGTGCCAGCAGCTTGGACGATTTGAGGTCCTACGGGCAGTACTTC	CASSLDDLRSYGQYF
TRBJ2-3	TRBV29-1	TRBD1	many	TGCAGCGTTGACCCGGGACAGGGGTGGTCAGATACGCAGTATTTT	CSVDPGQGWSDTQYF
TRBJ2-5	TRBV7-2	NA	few	TGTGCCAGCAGCTCTCAGGGCTACCAAGAGACCCAGTACTTC	CASSSQGYQETQYF
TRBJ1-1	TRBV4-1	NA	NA	TGCGCCAGCAGCCAAGCTTCTACCGTTCTTTCTGAAGCTTTCTTT	CASSQASTVLSEAFF
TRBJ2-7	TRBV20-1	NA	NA	TGCAGTGCTAGGGACAGCGGAGAGATTCGACCCTACGAGCAGTACTTC	CSARDSGEIRPYEQYF
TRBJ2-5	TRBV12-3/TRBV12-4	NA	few	TGTGCCAGCAGTTTAGAACTAGCAGACCAAGAGACCCAGTACTTC	CASSLELADQETQYF
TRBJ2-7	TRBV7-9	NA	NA	TGTGCCAGCAGCTTAGGCAGCACCACCTACGAGCAGTACTTC	CASSLGSTTYEQYF
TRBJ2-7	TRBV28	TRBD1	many	TGTGCCAGCAGACCTATTCCGAGCCGGGACAGGCATGTTGGGGAGCAGTACTTC	CASRPIPSRDRHVGEQYF
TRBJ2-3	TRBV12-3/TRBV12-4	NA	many	TGTGCCAGCAGTTTTCGGGTTAGCACAGATACGCAGTATTTT	CASSFRVSTDTQYF
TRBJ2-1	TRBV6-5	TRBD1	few	TGTGCCAGCAGTTACTATAAGAGGGGGCGCCTCAATGAGCAGTTCTTC	CASSYYKRGRLNEQFF
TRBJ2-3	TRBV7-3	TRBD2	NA	TGTGCCAGCAGCGCCGTAGCGGGAAATGTCGATACGCAGTATTTT	CASSAVAGNVDTQYF
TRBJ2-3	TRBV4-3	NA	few	TGCGCCAGCAGCCAAGCCCCCGAGGGGGGCACAGATACGCAGTATTTT	CASSQAPEGGTDTQYF
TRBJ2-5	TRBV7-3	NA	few	TGTGCCAGCAGCTTAACGGGTCCCTGGCGAGAGACCCAGTACTTC	CASSLTGPWRETQYF
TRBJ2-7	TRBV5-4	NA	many	TGTGCCAGCAGCATCACCGGGAACCCTACTTCAGAGCAGTACTTC	CASSITGNPTSEQYF